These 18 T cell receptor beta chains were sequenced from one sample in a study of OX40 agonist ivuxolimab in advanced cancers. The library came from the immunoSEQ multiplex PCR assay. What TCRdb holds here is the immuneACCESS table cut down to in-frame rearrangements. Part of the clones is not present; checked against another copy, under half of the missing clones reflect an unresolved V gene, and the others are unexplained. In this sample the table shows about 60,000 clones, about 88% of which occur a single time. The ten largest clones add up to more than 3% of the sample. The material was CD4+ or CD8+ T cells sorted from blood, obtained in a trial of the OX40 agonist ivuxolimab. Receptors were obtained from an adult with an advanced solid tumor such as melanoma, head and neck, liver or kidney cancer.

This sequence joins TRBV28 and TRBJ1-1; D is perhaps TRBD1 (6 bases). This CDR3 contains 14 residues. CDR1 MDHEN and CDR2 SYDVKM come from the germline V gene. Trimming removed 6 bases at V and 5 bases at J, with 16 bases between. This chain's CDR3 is CASRWGGGDTEAFF. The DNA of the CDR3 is TGTGCCAGCAGGTGGGGAGGGGGGGATACTGAAGCTTTCTTT.

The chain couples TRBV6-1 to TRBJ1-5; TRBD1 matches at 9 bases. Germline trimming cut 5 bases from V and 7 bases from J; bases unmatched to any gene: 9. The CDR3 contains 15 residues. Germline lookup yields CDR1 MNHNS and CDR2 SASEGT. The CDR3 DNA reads TGTGCCAGCAGTTTCACACAGGGGGCGCGACAGCCCCAGCATTTT. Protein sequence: CASSFTQGARQPQHF.

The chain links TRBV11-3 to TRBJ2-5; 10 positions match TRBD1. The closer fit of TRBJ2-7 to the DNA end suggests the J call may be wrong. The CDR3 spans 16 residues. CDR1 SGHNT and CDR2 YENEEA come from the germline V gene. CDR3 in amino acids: CASSLDKGQGTYEQYF. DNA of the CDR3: TGTGCCAGCAGCTTAGATAAGGGACAGGGGACCTACGAGCAGTACTTC.

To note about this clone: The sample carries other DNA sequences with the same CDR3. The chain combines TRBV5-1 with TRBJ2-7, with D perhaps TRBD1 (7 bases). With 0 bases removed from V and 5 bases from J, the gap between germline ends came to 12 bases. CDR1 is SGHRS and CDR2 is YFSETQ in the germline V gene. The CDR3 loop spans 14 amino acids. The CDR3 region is CASSLGQGGNEQYF. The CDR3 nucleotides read TGCGCCAGCAGCTTGGGTCAGGGGGGCAACGAGCAGTACTTC.

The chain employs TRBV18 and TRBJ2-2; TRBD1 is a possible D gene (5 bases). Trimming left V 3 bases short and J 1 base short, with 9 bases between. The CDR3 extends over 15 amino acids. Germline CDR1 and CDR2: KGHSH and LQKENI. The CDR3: CASSPLTGNTGELFF. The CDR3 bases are TGTGCCAGCTCACCCCTAACAGGGAACACCGGGGAGCTGTTTTTT.

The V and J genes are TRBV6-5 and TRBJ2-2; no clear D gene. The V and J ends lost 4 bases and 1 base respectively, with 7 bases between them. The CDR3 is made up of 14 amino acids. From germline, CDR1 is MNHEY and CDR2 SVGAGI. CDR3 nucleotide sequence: TGTGCCAGCAGTTTGTGGCAGAACACCGGGGAGCTGTTTTTT. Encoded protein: CASSLWQNTGELFF.

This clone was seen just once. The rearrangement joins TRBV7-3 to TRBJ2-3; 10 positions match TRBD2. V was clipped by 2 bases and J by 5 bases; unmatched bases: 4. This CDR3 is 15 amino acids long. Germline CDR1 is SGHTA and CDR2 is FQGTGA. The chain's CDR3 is CASSLLAGDQDTQYF. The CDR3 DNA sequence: TGTGCCAGCAGCTTACTAGCGGGGGATCAAGATACGCAGTATTTT.

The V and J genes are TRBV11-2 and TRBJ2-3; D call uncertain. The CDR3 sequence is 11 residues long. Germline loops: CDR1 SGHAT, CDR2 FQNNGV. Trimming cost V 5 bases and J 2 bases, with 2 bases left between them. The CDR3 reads CASSVTDTQYF. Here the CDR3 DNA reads TGTGCCAGCAGCGTCACAGATACGCAGTATTTT.

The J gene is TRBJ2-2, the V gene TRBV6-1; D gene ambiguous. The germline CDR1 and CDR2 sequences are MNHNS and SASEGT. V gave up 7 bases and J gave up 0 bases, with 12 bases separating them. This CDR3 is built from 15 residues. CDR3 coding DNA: TGTGCCAGCACCAGAGCCAACCCGAACACCGGGGAGCTGTTTTTT. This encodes CASTRANPNTGELFF.

The CDR3 protein is CASSYTLGARGNTEAFF. The DNA for the CDR3 is TGTGCCAGCAGTTATACACTGGGGGCCAGGGGAAACACTGAAGCTTTCTTT. This rearrangement joins TRBV28 to TRBJ1-1, with a weak D call TRBD1 (6 bases). The V end lost 4 bases, the J end lost 2 bases, and 20 bases lay between the germline ends. Per the germline V gene, CDR1 is MDHEN and CDR2 is SYDVKM. The CDR3 has 17 amino acids.

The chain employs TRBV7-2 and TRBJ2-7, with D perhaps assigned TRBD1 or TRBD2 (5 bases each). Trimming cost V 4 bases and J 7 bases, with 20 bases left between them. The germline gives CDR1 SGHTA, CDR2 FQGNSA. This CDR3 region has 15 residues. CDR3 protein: CASSSGLRVGGEQYF. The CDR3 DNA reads TGTGCCAGCAGCTCTGGACTCAGGGTTGGTGGAGAGCAGTACTTC.

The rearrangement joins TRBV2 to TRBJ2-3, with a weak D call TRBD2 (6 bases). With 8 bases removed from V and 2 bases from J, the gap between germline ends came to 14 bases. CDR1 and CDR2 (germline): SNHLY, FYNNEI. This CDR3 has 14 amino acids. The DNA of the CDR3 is TGTGCCAGCCTTAGCGGCTATTACACAGATACGCAGTATTTT. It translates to CASLSGYYTDTQYF.

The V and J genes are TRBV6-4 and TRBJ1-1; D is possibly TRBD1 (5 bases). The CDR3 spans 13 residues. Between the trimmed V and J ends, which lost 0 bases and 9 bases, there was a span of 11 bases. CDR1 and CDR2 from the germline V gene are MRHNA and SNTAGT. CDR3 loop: CASSDSGTGKAFF. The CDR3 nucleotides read TGTGCCAGCAGTGACTCGGGGACGGGTAAAGCTTTCTTT.

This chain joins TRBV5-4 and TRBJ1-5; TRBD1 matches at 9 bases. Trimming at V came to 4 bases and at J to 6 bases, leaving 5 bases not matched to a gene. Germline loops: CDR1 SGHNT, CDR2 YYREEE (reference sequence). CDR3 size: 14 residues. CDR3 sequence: CASSRDRGIQPQHF. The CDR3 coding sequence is TGTGCCAGCAGCCGAGACAGGGGGATTCAGCCCCAGCATTTT.

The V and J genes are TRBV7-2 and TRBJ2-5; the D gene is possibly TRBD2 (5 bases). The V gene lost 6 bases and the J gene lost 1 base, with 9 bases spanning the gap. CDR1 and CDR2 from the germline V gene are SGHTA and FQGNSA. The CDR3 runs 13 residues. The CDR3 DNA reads TGTGCCAGCAGTGGAGGAATCCAAGAGACCCAGTACTTC. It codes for CASSGGIQETQYF.

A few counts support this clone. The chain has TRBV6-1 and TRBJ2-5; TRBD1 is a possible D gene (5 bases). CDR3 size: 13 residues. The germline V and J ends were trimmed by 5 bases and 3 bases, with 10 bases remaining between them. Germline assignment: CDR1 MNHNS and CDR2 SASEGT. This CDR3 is CASSNRFKETQYF. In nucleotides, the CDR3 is TGTGCCAGCAGTAACAGGTTCAAAGAGACCCAGTACTTC.

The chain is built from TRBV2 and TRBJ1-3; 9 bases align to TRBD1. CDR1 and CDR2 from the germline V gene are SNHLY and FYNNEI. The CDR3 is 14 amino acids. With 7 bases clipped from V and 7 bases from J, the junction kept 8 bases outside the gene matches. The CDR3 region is CASMDRGFRNTIYF. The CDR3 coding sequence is TGTGCCAGCATGGACAGGGGATTTCGGAACACCATATATTTT.

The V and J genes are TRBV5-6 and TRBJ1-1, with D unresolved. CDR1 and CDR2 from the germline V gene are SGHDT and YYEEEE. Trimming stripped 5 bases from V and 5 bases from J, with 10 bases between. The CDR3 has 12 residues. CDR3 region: CASRGASTEAFF. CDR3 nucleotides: TGTGCCAGCAGAGGAGCGTCGACTGAAGCTTTCTTT.